These 3 T cell receptor beta chains originate from one sample sequenced in a study of T cells in Graves' hyperthyroidism and ophthalmopathy. TCR beta CDR3 regions were amplified from RNA. HTBI primers were used for first-round RT-PCR of the TCR CDR3. TCRdb redid the calling of the multiplex PCR reads with MiXCR, one entry per CDR3 protein. The sample yields fewer than 400,000 distinct CDR3 sequences, 16% seen once. Sequences were obtained from blood. The source is a man younger than 45 with Graves' hyperthyroidism.

This clonotype appeared many times. J is TRBJ1-2 and V is TRBV9; tentative D call: TRBD1 (6 bases). Germline assignment: CDR1 SGDLS and CDR2 YYNGEE. Trimming took 2 bases from V and 4 from J, leaving 12 bases between them. This CDR3 region has 14 residues. This chain's CDR3 is CASSVGAEGYGYTF. In DNA form, the CDR3 reads TGTGCCAGCAGCGTGGGGGCCGAGGGCTATGGCTACACCTTC.

This clonotype was observed many times. The chain employs TRBV6-1 and TRBJ1-1; D ambiguous. The ends were cut back, 3 bases at V and 3 bases at J, with 11 bases in the middle. Germline assignment: CDR1 MNHNS and CDR2 SASEGT. The CDR3 extends over 14 amino acids. CDR3 residues: CASSDRFVDTEAFF. CDR3 sequence (DNA): TGTGCCAGCAGTGACAGGTTCGTCGACACTGAAGCTTTCTTT.

The sample holds many counts of this clonotype. This rearrangement joins TRBV27 to TRBJ2-3, with D tentatively TRBD1 (5 bases). This CDR3 has 13 residues. Germline lookup yields CDR1 MNHEY and CDR2 SMNVEV (reference sequence). V was shortened by 8 bases and J by 4 bases, with 13 bases between the two germline ends. The CDR3 DNA follows: TGTGCCAGCCAGGAAGGGGTTTCAGATACGCAGTATTTT. Translated: CASQEGVSDTQYF.